The entry below describes one T cell receptor (beta chain). Its antigen is currently unknown. The study isolated at least 6.5 million PBMCs from each sample. The data were obtained in a study of blood T cells in healthy people across ages. Study at large: Capture via template switching afforded approximately one barcoded beta molecule per two T cells.

Study-level points and caveats: Unknown CMV status may confound age-related changes in expanded clones. Researchers report that TCR beta diversity correlated strongly with naive T cell percentage.

Together with a sample-barcoded 5' primer, a J-beta primer mix was included in a second PCR lasting about 6 to 12 cycles. TCRdb redid the calling of the 5' RACE reads with MiXCR, one entry per CDR3 protein. Of around 1,000,000 distinct CDR3 sequences in the sample, around two fifths were seen once. The TCR comes from a man aged 18 to 30 in good health. The sample was blood.

For the CDR3, the DNA is TGCAGTGCTAGGCCACGAAGATGGTCGAGCTCCTACAATGAGCAGTACTTC. This sequence encodes CSARPRRWSSSYNEQYF. The chain uses TRBV20-1 and TRBJ2-7, with D unclear. Per germline, CDR1 DFQATT and CDR2 SNEGSKA (reference sequence). Between the trimmed V and J ends, which lost 3 bases and 7 bases, there was a span of 28 bases. This CDR3 has 17 amino acids.